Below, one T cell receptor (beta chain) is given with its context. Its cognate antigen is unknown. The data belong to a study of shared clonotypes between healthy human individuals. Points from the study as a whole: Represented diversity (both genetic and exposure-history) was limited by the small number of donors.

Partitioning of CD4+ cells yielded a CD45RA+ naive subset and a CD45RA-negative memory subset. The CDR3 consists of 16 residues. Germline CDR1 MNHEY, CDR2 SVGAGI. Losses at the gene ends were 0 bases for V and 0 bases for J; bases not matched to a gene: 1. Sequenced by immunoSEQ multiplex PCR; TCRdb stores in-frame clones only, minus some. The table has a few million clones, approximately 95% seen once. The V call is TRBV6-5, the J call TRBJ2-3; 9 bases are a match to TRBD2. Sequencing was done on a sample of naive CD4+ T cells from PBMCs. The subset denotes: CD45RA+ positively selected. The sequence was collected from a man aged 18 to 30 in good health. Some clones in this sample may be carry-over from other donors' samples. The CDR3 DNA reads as TGTGCCAGCAGTTACTCTCTAGCGGGAAGCACAGATACGCAGTATTTT. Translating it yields CASSYSLAGSTDTQYF.